This TCR beta chain was found in a study of cytomegalovirus exposure and HLA in healthy donors. For this clone: The antigen is not known.

Findings and limits, study-wide: An analysis that was carried out later associated about 17,000 TCR beta sequences with HLA alleles at 0.05 false discovery rate.

The PCR had 60 Vbeta and 13 Jbeta primers. Only in-frame clones appear in the TCRdb table, and some are missing; sequencing was by immunoSEQ multiplex PCR. The sample has more than 150,000 clones; around 79% are singletons. Germline V CDR1 and CDR2: MRHNA, SNTAGT. V was clipped by 2 bases and J by 2 bases; unmatched bases: 3. This CDR3 has 15 amino acids. The chain uses TRBV6-4 and TRBJ2-5; 9 positions agree with TRBD1. The source material was PBMCs. The TCR was taken from a girl aged 10-17 years in good health and CMV-seropositive. The CDR3 DNA is TGTGCCAGCAGTGACAAGGGACAGGGACAAGAGACCCAGTACTTC. Residues: CASSDKGQGQETQYF.